The 24 T cell receptor beta chains in this list originate from one sample, sequenced in a study of CD4+ T cells in melanoma. TCRdb's copy holds only in-frame clones and misses some; the assay was immunoSEQ multiplex PCR. The repertoire includes fewer than 150,000 clones, approximately 91% of them detected once, and approximately 1.5% sits in the top ten. The receptors here all came from a human donor with melanoma.

The V gene is TRBV6-1, the J gene TRBJ2-1, with 11 bases lining up with TRBD2. Trimming took 8 bases from V and 9 from J; bases not matched to a gene: 12. This CDR3 spans 15 amino acids. The germline gives CDR1 MNHNS, CDR2 SASEGT. The chain's CDR3 is CASWSGASGGSEQFF. In nucleotides, the CDR3 is TGTGCCAGCTGGTCGGGGGCTAGCGGGGGGAGTGAGCAGTTCTTC.

The chain uses TRBV11-2 and TRBJ2-7; maybe TRBD2 (6 bases). Trimming stripped 5 bases from V and 5 bases from J, with 19 bases between. The germline gives CDR1 SGHAT, CDR2 FQNNGV. This CDR3 is 15 amino acids long. The CDR3 DNA reads TGTGCCAGCAGCAAGCTCGGAGGGTCGCTCAACGAGCAGTACTTC. This translates into CASSKLGGSLNEQYF. Complete variable domain (other parts from reference TRBV11-2 and TRBJ2-7): EAGVAQSPRYKIIEKRQSVAFWCNPISGHATLYWYQQILGQGPKLLIQFQNNGVVDDSQLPKDRFSAERLKGVDSTLKIQPAKLEDSAVYLCASSKLGGSLNEQYFGPGTRLTVT.

The chain uses TRBV11-3 and TRBJ2-4; D might be TRBD1 (6 bases). The CDR3 has 12 amino acids. Germline V gene sequence: CDR1 SGHNT, CDR2 YENEEA. V dropped 4 bases and J dropped 9 bases, with 10 bases sitting between them. CDR3: CASSSQGGIQYF. For the CDR3, the DNA is TGTGCCAGCAGCTCACAGGGCGGCATTCAGTACTTC.

V gene TRBV2 combines with J gene TRBJ2-2; TRBD2 aligns across 14 bases. The germline CDR1 and CDR2 sequences are SNHLY and FYNNEI. The CDR3 contains 17 residues. Unmatched junction bases numbered 4, after V lost 5 bases and J lost 2 bases. CDR3 amino acids: CASSPGTSGGNTGELFF. The CDR3, as DNA: TGTGCCAGCAGTCCCGGGACTAGCGGGGGAAACACCGGGGAGCTGTTTTTT.

The V gene is TRBV6-6, the J gene TRBJ1-2, with TRBD1 matching over 9 bases. Per the germline V gene, CDR1 is MNHNY and CDR2 is SVGAGI (reference sequence). Trimming cost V 7 bases and J 2 bases; bases outside gene matches: 2. The CDR3 is 13 amino acids. The CDR3 sequence: CASIDRGNYGYTF. The DNA for the CDR3 is TGTGCCAGCATTGACAGGGGGAACTATGGCTACACCTTC.

V gene TRBV5-6 combines with J gene TRBJ2-7; 7 nucleotides align to TRBD2. The trim removed 4 bases at V and 6 bases at J, leaving 7 bases unmatched. Germline V gene data show CDR1 as SGHDT and CDR2 as YYEEEE. The CDR3 loop spans 13 amino acids. The CDR3 reads CASSRGLVGEQYF. The CDR3 region has the DNA TGTGCCAGCAGCCGCGGACTAGTCGGCGAGCAGTACTTC.

V is TRBV5-1 and J is TRBJ2-7, with D possibly being TRBD1 (5 bases). Deletions cut 4 bases from V and 2 bases from J, with 10 bases between. Germline assignment: CDR1 SGHRS and CDR2 YFSETQ. The CDR3 sequence is 13 residues long. Written as DNA, the CDR3 is TGCGCCAGCAGCACGGAGACAGCCTACGAGCAGTACTTC. Its translation: CASSTETAYEQYF.

V gene TRBV27 combines with J gene TRBJ1-5, with no clear D. This CDR3 has 13 residues. Trimming took 8 bases from V and 1 from J, leaving 9 bases between them. Per germline, CDR1 MNHEY and CDR2 SMNVEV (reference sequence). The CDR3 protein is CASASRSNQPQHF. The CDR3 coding sequence is TGTGCCAGCGCCTCCAGGAGCAATCAGCCCCAGCATTTT.

The gene calls are TRBV5-1 and TRBJ1-1, with D perhaps TRBD1 (5 bases). The V end was cut by 4 bases, the J end by 3 bases, with 16 bases between. Germline V gives CDR1 SGHRS, CDR2 YFSETQ. The length of the CDR3 is 15 residues. The DNA of the CDR3 is TGCGCCAGCAGCGGGGGTCGTGGGGGTGACACTGAAGCTTTCTTT. Amino acid sequence: CASSGGRGGDTEAFF.

The CDR3 here is CASSLAPGDYGYTF. The DNA for the CDR3 is TGCGCCAGCAGCTTGGCCCCGGGTGACTATGGCTACACCTTC. The chain couples TRBV5-1 to TRBJ1-2, with D unclear. There are 14 residues in the CDR3. CDR1 SGHRS and CDR2 YFSETQ come from the germline V gene. The V end was cut by 0 bases, the J end by 3 bases, with 9 bases between.

CDR3 nucleotide sequence: TGTGCCAGCAGCTTAGTTTCAGTCGGGGGGCGAGAAACTGAAGCTTTCTTT. It yields the protein CASSLVSVGGRETEAFF. The rearrangement joins TRBV7-8 to TRBJ1-1; D may be TRBD1 (6 bases). Germline V gene sequence: CDR1 SGHVS, CDR2 FQNEAQ. The CDR3 spans 17 residues. V lost 1 base, J lost 5 bases, and 20 bases lay in between. Together with reference TRBV7-8 and TRBJ1-1, the CDR3 gives the full variable domain: GAGVSQSPRYKVAKRGQDVALRCDPISGHVSLFWYQQALGQGPEFLTYFQNEAQLDKSGLPSDRFFAERPEGSVSTLKIQRTQQEDSAVYLCASSLVSVGGRETEAFFGQGTRLTVV.

In this sample, this clone turned up once. The chain employs TRBV7-9 and TRBJ2-5, with 10 bases that match TRBD2. This CDR3 has 19 amino acids. The trim removed 5 bases at V and 6 bases at J, leaving 21 bases unmatched. Germline assignment: CDR1 SEHNR and CDR2 FQNEAQ (reference sequence). The DNA for the CDR3 is TGTGCCAGCAGCCCCCGGGGGGTCGCGAGCGGGGGGGAACGGCAGACCCAGTACTTC. Amino acids: CASSPRGVASGGERQTQYF.

This rearrangement joins TRBV6-4 to TRBJ1-5; D is ambiguous. CDR1 MRHNA and CDR2 SNTAGT come from the germline V gene. The CDR3 contains 10 residues. Trimming cost V 8 bases and J 6 bases, with 5 bases left between them. This chain's CDR3 is CASPRQPQHF. The CDR3, as DNA: TGTGCCAGCCCCCGTCAGCCCCAGCATTTT.

The rearrangement uses TRBV7-9 and TRBJ2-6; 9 nucleotides line up with TRBD1. This CDR3 region has 19 residues. The V gene end was trimmed by 2 bases and the J gene end by 0 bases; junction bases not matched to a gene: 8. From germline, CDR1 is SEHNR and CDR2 FQNEAQ (reference sequence). The CDR3 DNA sequence: TGTGCCAGCAGCTTACCGCTTGGGACAGGGAGCTCTGGGGCCAACGTCCTGACTTTC. Amino acid sequence: CASSLPLGTGSSGANVLTF.

The V and J genes are TRBV18 and TRBJ2-3; D may match TRBD1 or TRBD2 (5 bases each). The V gene's germline CDR1 is KGHSH and CDR2 LQKENI. CDR3 length: 15 amino acids. Trimming removed 3 bases from V and 3 bases from J, with 13 bases in between. The CDR3 region is CASSPPGTGTDTQYF. CDR3 bases: TGTGCCAGCTCACCCCCCGGGACGGGGACAGATACGCAGTATTTT.

The chain employs TRBV30 and TRBJ1-1; D remains ambiguous. The germline V gene has CDR1 GTSNPN and CDR2 SVGIG (reference sequence). V lost 0 bases, J lost 1 base, and 9 bases lay in between. The CDR3 is 14 amino acids. CDR3 sequence reads: CAWSVLIRNTEAFF. The CDR3 DNA is TGTGCCTGGAGTGTATTAATACGGAACACTGAAGCTTTCTTT.

The chain uses TRBV9 and TRBJ2-5; the D gene is possibly TRBD1 (5 bases). CDR1 is SGDLS and CDR2 is YYNGEE in the germline V gene. V gave up 4 bases and J gave up 5 bases, with 18 bases separating them. This CDR3 is 15 amino acids long. DNA of the CDR3: TGTGCCAGCAGCTACCAAGGGGTGGGGTGGGAGACCCAGTACTTC. Protein product: CASSYQGVGWETQYF.

This CDR3 is CASRAGGRELNEQYF. The CDR3 DNA reads TGTGCCAGCAGGGCCGGGGGGAGGGAACTCAACGAGCAGTACTTC. The chain uses TRBV5-4 and TRBJ2-7, with TRBD2 matching over 7 bases. V was clipped by 5 bases and J by 5 bases; unmatched bases: 13. The germline V gene has CDR1 SGHNT and CDR2 YYREEE (reference sequence). CDR3 length: 15 residues.

The genes are TRBV6-5 and TRBJ1-2; 7 bases match TRBD1. Germline V gene data show CDR1 as MNHEY and CDR2 as SVGAGI. This CDR3 contains 14 residues. The V segment lost 11 bases and the J segment 0 bases; nucleotides outside the gene matches: 9. In nucleotides, the CDR3 is TGTGCCTCTGGGACAGCTTATTCTAACTATGGCTACACCTTC. This sequence encodes CASGTAYSNYGYTF.

The rearrangement joins TRBV7-9 to TRBJ1-3; 8 bases fit TRBD1. The CDR3 runs 13 residues. Germline CDR1 SEHNR, CDR2 FQNEAQ (reference sequence). With V trimmed by 6 bases and J by 2 bases, 0 bases remained unmatched. CDR3 bases: TGTGCCAGCAGACAGGGGGCTGGAAACACCATATATTTT. This translates into CASRQGAGNTIYF.

This chain connects TRBV7-9 to TRBJ2-1; TRBD2 agrees at 9 bases. Germline assignment: CDR1 SEHNR and CDR2 FQNEAQ (reference sequence). There are 19 residues in the CDR3. V was pared by 5 bases and J by 4 bases, with 18 bases of the junction left unmatched. CDR3 amino acids: CASSPRGYTSGSDYNEQFF. The CDR3 nucleotides are TGTGCCAGCAGCCCGCGTGGATACACTAGCGGGTCCGATTACAATGAGCAGTTCTTC.

The chain joins TRBV27 to TRBJ2-7; D ambiguous. Trimming cost V 6 bases and J 3 bases, with 15 bases left between them. Germline V gene lookup returns CDR1 MNHEY and CDR2 SMNVEV (reference sequence). CDR3 length: 14 amino acids. CDR3 residues: CASRSGVYGYEQYF. DNA for the CDR3: TGTGCCAGCAGATCTGGGGTATACGGCTACGAGCAGTACTTC.

This sequence joins TRBV19 and TRBJ1-4; unclear D gene. Trimming removed 4 bases from V and 0 bases from J, with 9 bases in between. Germline V gene lookup returns CDR1 LNHDA and CDR2 SQIVND (reference sequence). The CDR3 runs to 15 residues. CDR3: CASSRGRTTNEKLFF. The CDR3 region has the DNA TGTGCCAGTAGTAGAGGACGGACAACTAATGAAAAACTGTTTTTT.

This clone showed up just a few times. This sequence joins TRBV27 and TRBJ1-2, with D maybe TRBD1 (6 bases). Germline V CDR1 and CDR2: MNHEY, SMNVEV (reference sequence). This CDR3 contains 14 residues. The V end was cut by 5 bases, the J end by 1 base, with 11 bases between. CDR3 sequence reads: CASSGTPFNYGYTF. CDR3 sequence (DNA): TGTGCCAGCAGTGGGACACCGTTTAACTATGGCTACACCTTC.